This T cell receptor (beta chain) was captured in a study of spatial heterogeneity in lung cancer. Study at large: Among detected sequences, beta-chain ones consistently exceeded alpha-chain ones in number. The average count in raw reads for each unique TCR and UMI combination exceeded nine appearances.

TCRdb recomputed calls from the 5' RACE reads with MiXCR, one row per CDR3 protein. The repertoire holds 6,000 or so distinct CDR3 sequences, with 15% to 20% as singletons. The CDR3 runs to 12 residues. The ends were cut back, 6 bases at V and 7 bases at J, with 12 bases in the middle. The germline gives CDR1 MNHNS, CDR2 SASEGT. Indicated time point: sample taken at primary tumor resection. The donor population consisted of just over 70 patients with untreated, early-stage non-small cell lung cancer. Whole RNA, isolated from tumor, nontumor lung or frozen PBMC, was sequenced without prior sorting. This clonotype originated in a male donor with early-stage non-small cell lung cancer. The V and J genes are TRBV6-1 and TRBJ2-5; D is possibly TRBD1 (5 bases). Sequencing was performed on normal lung tissue next to the tumor, taken at surgery. CDR3 sequence reads: CASSPDTSTQYF. The CDR3, as DNA: TGTGCCAGCAGCCCGGACACCTCGACCCAGTACTTC.